The 25 T cell receptor beta chains given below trace back to one sample, sequenced in a study of T cells in narcolepsy. Repertoires were generated with immunoSEQ multiplex PCR, while TCRdb's copy carries only in-frame clones and drops some. Counted here are 25,000 to 35,000 clones, roughly 80% occurring once; the ten biggest clones make up roughly 0.99%. Source material: CD45RA- memory CD4+ T cells from PBMCs. The source of these receptors is a human donor with narcolepsy.

The chain carries TRBV28 and TRBJ1-5; TRBD1 matches 8 bases. The CDR3 contains 15 residues. The V gene end was trimmed by 7 bases and the J gene end by 3 bases; junction bases not matched to a gene: 8. CDR1 and CDR2 from the germline V gene are MDHEN and SYDVKM. The CDR3 here is CASKYRQGNNQPQHF. As DNA, the CDR3 is TGTGCCAGCAAATACCGACAGGGGAACAATCAGCCCCAGCATTTT.

This chain uses TRBV6-5 with TRBJ1-2, with TRBD1 matching over 7 bases. The CDR3 is 15 residues long. Per the germline V gene, CDR1 is MNHEY and CDR2 is SVGAGI. Germline trimming cut 6 bases from V and 0 bases from J; bases unmatched to any gene: 7. This CDR3 reads CASSQNRGANYGYTF. The DNA for the CDR3 is TGTGCCAGCAGCCAAAACAGGGGTGCTAACTATGGCTACACCTTC.

The chain carries TRBV2 and TRBJ2-2; D is ambiguous. V lost 2 bases to trimming and J lost 4 bases, with 5 bases between them. This CDR3 comprises 13 residues. Germline V gene lookup returns CDR1 SNHLY and CDR2 FYNNEI. DNA for the CDR3: TGTGCCAGCAGTGAACTTGTCACCGGGGAGCTGTTTTTT. This gives the protein CASSELVTGELFF.

The chain carries TRBV18 and TRBJ2-5; D gene unclear. The CDR3 length is 11 residues. V lost 3 bases and J 6 bases, leaving 5 bases between the germline ends. Germline V gene data show CDR1 as KGHSH and CDR2 as LQKENI. The CDR3, as DNA: TGTGCCAGCTCACCGGACCAGACCCAGTACTTC. Translation: CASSPDQTQYF.

The J gene is TRBJ1-2, the V gene TRBV4-2; unclear D gene. V was shortened by 0 bases and J by 7 bases, with 12 bases between the two germline ends. CDR3 size: 14 residues. Per germline, CDR1 LGHNA and CDR2 YNFKEQ. The CDR3 sequence is CASSQDSYLSGYTF. The CDR3 DNA sequence: TGTGCCAGCAGCCAAGACAGCTACCTTAGTGGCTACACCTTC.

Here the CDR3 reads CAISEPTSAKYNEQFF. Written as DNA, the CDR3 is TGTGCCATCAGTGAGCCTACTAGCGCGAAGTACAATGAGCAGTTCTTC. The chain couples TRBV10-3 to TRBJ2-1, with 7 bases fitting TRBD2. Germline V gives CDR1 ENHRY, CDR2 SYGVKD. This CDR3 comprises 16 residues. Germline trimming cut 2 bases from V and 4 bases from J; bases unmatched to any gene: 8.

The chain employs TRBV6-5 and TRBJ1-1; maybe TRBD1 (5 bases). V lost 8 bases and J lost 4, with 17 bases in between. CDR1 and CDR2 from the germline V gene are MNHEY and SVGAGI. The CDR3 consists of 14 residues. CDR3 region: CASRLKSQGTEAFF. CDR3 bases: TGTGCCAGCCGCCTCAAATCCCAGGGCACTGAAGCTTTCTTT.

The chain uses TRBV7-2 and TRBJ2-7; D unresolved. Germline assignment: CDR1 SGHTA and CDR2 FQGNSA. V lost 2 bases to trimming and J lost 3 bases, with 11 bases between them. The CDR3 spans 14 residues. CDR3 nucleotide sequence: TGTGCCAGCAGCTTAACCCCCAACAACTACGAGCAGTACTTC. As protein: CASSLTPNNYEQYF.

The V and J genes are TRBV6-6 and TRBJ1-1, with TRBD1 matching over 8 bases. The CDR3 spans 14 residues. V lost 6 bases, J lost 1 base, and 4 bases stayed unmatched. Germline assignment: CDR1 MNHNY and CDR2 SVGAGI (reference sequence). The CDR3 bases are TGTGCCAGCAGACCGGGACAGGCGAACACTGAAGCTTTCTTT. Its protein is CASRPGQANTEAFF.

There are a few counts of this clone. The chain employs TRBV6-1 and TRBJ1-5, with a possible D match to TRBD1 (5 bases). Germline CDR1 and CDR2: MNHNS and SASEGT. The CDR3 runs 15 residues. V shed 0 bases and J shed 5 bases, with 11 bases lying between them. The CDR3 coding sequence is TGTGCCAGCAGTGAAGCAGGAGGGGTGCATCAGCCCCAGCATTTT. It specifies CASSEAGGVHQPQHF.

This chain joins TRBV7-9 and TRBJ2-2, with D tentatively TRBD2 (6 bases). Germline lookup yields CDR1 SEHNR and CDR2 FQNEAQ (reference sequence). V shed 2 bases and J shed 5 bases, with 15 bases lying between them. The CDR3 is 16 residues long. The CDR3 region is CASSLSWGAGTGELFF. In DNA form, the CDR3 reads TGTGCCAGCAGCTTATCGTGGGGCGCGGGAACCGGGGAGCTGTTTTTT.

The gene calls are TRBV19 and TRBJ1-3, with D hard to call. This CDR3 region has 13 residues. Germline CDR1 LNHDA, CDR2 SQIVND (reference sequence). Trimming took off 5 bases at V and 3 bases at J, with 8 bases between the two ends. This CDR3 reads CASSPTGGNTIYF. CDR3 bases: TGTGCCAGTAGTCCGACCGGTGGAAACACCATATATTTT. The entire variable domain, with the rest obtained from reference TRBV19 and TRBJ1-3, is as follows: DGGITQSPKYLFRKEGQNVTLSCEQNLNHDAMYWYRQDPGQGLRLIYYSQIVNDFQKGDIAEGYSVSREKKESFPLTVTSAQKNPTAFYLCASSPTGGNTIYFGEGSWLTVV.

In nucleotides, the CDR3 is TGTGCCAGCTCCCGCGGGCGGTCGGAGACCCAGTACTTC. Translating it yields CASSRGRSETQYF. The chain recombines TRBV18 with TRBJ2-5, with D perhaps TRBD2 (5 bases). The CDR3 covers 13 residues. Germline-derived CDR1 and CDR2 are KGHSH and LQKENI. Trimming shortened V by 6 bases and J by 5 bases, and 13 bases separated the two germline ends.

The chain is built from TRBV27 and TRBJ1-2; D is uncertain. The CDR3 contains 14 residues. Trimming removed 7 bases from V and 3 bases from J, with 15 bases in between. Germline lookup yields CDR1 MNHEY and CDR2 SMNVEV (reference sequence). CDR3 amino acids: CASKKTAVDYGYTF. For the CDR3, the DNA is TGTGCCAGCAAAAAAACGGCGGTCGACTATGGCTACACCTTC.

The chain combines TRBV6-6 with TRBJ2-1; 9 nucleotides match TRBD1. This CDR3 region has 15 residues. In germline, CDR1 is MNHNY, CDR2 SVGAGI (reference sequence). The ends lost 0 bases at V and 6 bases at J; junction bases unmatched: 3. The CDR3 DNA follows: TGTGCCAGCAGTTACTCGGAGACAGGGGGCAATGAGCAGTTCTTC. Protein product: CASSYSETGGNEQFF.

The V gene is TRBV13, the J gene TRBJ2-2, with no clear D. Germline lookup yields CDR1 PRHDT and CDR2 FYEKMQ (reference sequence). Trimming took 2 bases from V and 6 from J, leaving 7 bases between them. The CDR3 sequence is 13 residues long. The CDR3 spells CASSLLGSGELFF. The DNA for the CDR3 is TGTGCCAGCAGCTTACTTGGTTCCGGGGAGCTGTTTTTT.

V usage is TRBV6-6 and J usage is TRBJ1-1; D gene unclear. This CDR3 region has 13 residues. V was pared by 4 bases and J by 1 base, with 7 bases between. Germline CDR1 and CDR2: MNHNY and SVGAGI (reference sequence). CDR3 loop: CASSFQWNTEAFF. In nucleotides, the CDR3 is TGTGCCAGCAGTTTCCAGTGGAACACTGAAGCTTTCTTT.

CDR3 amino acids: CASSLDQTGSPLHF. The CDR3 DNA sequence: TGTGCCAGCAGCTTAGATCAGACGGGTTCACCCCTCCACTTT. The V call is TRBV11-2, the J call TRBJ1-6; D remains unclear. The ends were cut back, 0 bases at V and 9 bases at J, with 9 bases in the middle. This CDR3 region has 14 residues. The germline V gene has CDR1 SGHAT and CDR2 FQNNGV.

The V call is TRBV28, the J call TRBJ1-4, with D unclear. CDR3 size: 14 residues. V lost 7 bases and J lost 4, with 13 bases in between. Germline V lookup: CDR1 MDHEN, CDR2 SYDVKM. CDR3 DNA sequence: TGTGCCAGCACCACCGGGTCCCGTAATGAAAAACTGTTTTTT. Protein product: CASTTGSRNEKLFF.

This chain uses TRBV5-4 with TRBJ1-2; D is ambiguous. CDR3 length equals 13 residues. Looked up from germline, CDR1 is SGHNT and CDR2 is YYREEE (reference sequence). V shed 0 bases and J shed 6 bases, with 9 bases lying between them. This chain's CDR3 is CASSLVPGDGYTF. CDR3 in DNA: TGTGCCAGCAGCTTGGTTCCAGGTGATGGCTACACCTTC.

The gene calls are TRBV15 and TRBJ2-5; 7 bases are a match to TRBD2. The germline V gene encodes CDR1 LNHNV and CDR2 YYDKDF (reference sequence). This CDR3 comprises 15 residues. The J segment lost 4 bases and the V segment lost 5 bases, leaving 10 bases of the junction unmatched. CDR3 in amino acids: CATSFMVREGETQYF. DNA for the CDR3: TGTGCCACCAGCTTCATGGTGAGGGAGGGAGAGACCCAGTACTTC.

The CDR3 bases are TGTGCCAGCAGCTGGACTAGGGGGATGAGTACCGGGGAGCTGTTTTTT. Protein: CASSWTRGMSTGELFF. The rearrangement uses TRBV5-6 and TRBJ2-2; TRBD2 might be the D (7 bases). V lost 3 bases to trimming and J lost 5 bases, with 17 bases between them. Germline V gene data show CDR1 as SGHDT and CDR2 as YYEEEE. The CDR3 runs 16 residues.

This chain links TRBV2 with TRBJ2-7; maybe TRBD1 (6 bases). V was pared by 6 bases and J by 6 bases, with 21 bases between. Germline assignment: CDR1 SNHLY and CDR2 FYNNEI. The CDR3 length is 15 residues. CDR3 sequence: CASSPTGSPTSEQYF. CDR3 nucleotides: TGTGCCAGCAGCCCCACAGGGTCTCCAACCTCCGAGCAGTACTTC.

The chain has TRBV25-1 and TRBJ2-6, with 9 bases aligning to TRBD1. The CDR3 is made up of 17 amino acids. Trimming removed 6 bases from V and 4 bases from J; junction bases left unmatched: 10. Germline-derived CDR1 and CDR2 are MGHDK and SYGVNS. Here the CDR3 reads CASSPRDRVSGANVLTF. As DNA, the CDR3 is TGTGCCAGCAGCCCTCGGGACAGGGTCTCCGGGGCCAACGTCCTGACTTTC.

This clone has a single count. The chain carries TRBV19 and TRBJ2-6, with no clear D. Germline V gives CDR1 LNHDA, CDR2 SQIVND (reference sequence). The CDR3 loop spans 14 amino acids. The V and J ends lost 6 bases and 2 bases respectively, with 8 bases between them. CDR3 sequence reads: CASRSGAGANVLTF. The CDR3 nucleotides read TGTGCCAGTAGGTCAGGAGCTGGGGCCAACGTCCTGACTTTC. The complete variable domain, with remaining parts taken from reference TRBV19 and TRBJ2-6, reads DGGITQSPKYLFRKEGQNVTLSCEQNLNHDAMYWYRQDPGQGLRLIYYSQIVNDFQKGDIAEGYSVSREKKESFPLTVTSAQKNPTAFYLCASRSGAGANVLTFGAGSRLTVL.